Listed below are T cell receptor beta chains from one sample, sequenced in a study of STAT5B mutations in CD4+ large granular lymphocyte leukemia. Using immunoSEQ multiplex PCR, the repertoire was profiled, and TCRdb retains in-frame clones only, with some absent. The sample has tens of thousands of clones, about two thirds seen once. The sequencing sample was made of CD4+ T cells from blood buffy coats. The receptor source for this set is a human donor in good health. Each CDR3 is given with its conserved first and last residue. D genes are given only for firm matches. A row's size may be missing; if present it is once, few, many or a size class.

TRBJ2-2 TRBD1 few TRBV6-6 CASKTGGNTGELFF TGTGCCAGCAAGACAGGGGGGAACACCGGGGAGCTGTTTTTT
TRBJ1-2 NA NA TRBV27 CASSDPRGGDYGYTF TGTGCCAGCAGCGATCCTCGTGGGGGTGACTATGGCTACACCTTC
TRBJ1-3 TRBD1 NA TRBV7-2 CASSLGWDRGPANTIYF TGTGCCAGCAGCTTAGGATGGGACAGGGGGCCTGCAAACACCATATATTTT
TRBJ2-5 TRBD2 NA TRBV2 CASRKRTSGAGETQYF TGTGCCAGCAGGAAGCGGACTAGCGGGGCGGGGGAGACCCAGTACTTC
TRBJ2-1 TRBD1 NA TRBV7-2 CASRGTVEVNEQFF TGTGCCAGCAGGGGGACAGTGGAGGTCAATGAGCAGTTCTTC
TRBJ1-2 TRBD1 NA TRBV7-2 CASSPQGQVIYGYTF TGTGCCAGCAGCCCCCAGGGACAGGTGATCTATGGCTACACCTTC
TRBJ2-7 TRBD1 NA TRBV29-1 CSVEGQGAAEQYF TGCAGCGTTGAAGGGCAGGGGGCTGCCGAGCAGTACTTC
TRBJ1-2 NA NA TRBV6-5 CASRSGEYGYTF TGTGCCAGCAGGTCAGGGGAGTATGGCTACACCTTC
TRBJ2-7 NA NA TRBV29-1 CSVGQASYEQYF TGCAGCGTTGGACAGGCGTCCTACGAGCAGTACTTC
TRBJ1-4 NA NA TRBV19 CASTDTGATNEKLFF TGTGCCAGTACCGATACGGGGGCCACTAATGAAAAACTGTTTTTT
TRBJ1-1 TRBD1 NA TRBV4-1 CASSHAGTENTEAFF TGCGCCAGCAGCCACGCCGGGACAGAGAACACTGAAGCTTTCTTT
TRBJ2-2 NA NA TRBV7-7 CASSLARSGELFF TGTGCTAGCAGCTTAGCGAGGTCCGGGGAGCTGTTTTTT
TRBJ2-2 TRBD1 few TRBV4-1 CASSARTGGNTGELFF TGCGCCAGCAGCGCTAGGACAGGGGGCAACACCGGGGAGCTGTTTTTT
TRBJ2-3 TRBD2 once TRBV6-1 CASSEATLTSGGYNTQYF TGTGCCAGCAGTGAAGCCACGCTGACTAGCGGGGGGTATAATACGCAGTATTTT
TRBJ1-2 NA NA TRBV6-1 CASSTVRDGLYGYTF TGTGCCAGCAGTACAGTCCGGGACGGCCTCTATGGCTACACCTTC